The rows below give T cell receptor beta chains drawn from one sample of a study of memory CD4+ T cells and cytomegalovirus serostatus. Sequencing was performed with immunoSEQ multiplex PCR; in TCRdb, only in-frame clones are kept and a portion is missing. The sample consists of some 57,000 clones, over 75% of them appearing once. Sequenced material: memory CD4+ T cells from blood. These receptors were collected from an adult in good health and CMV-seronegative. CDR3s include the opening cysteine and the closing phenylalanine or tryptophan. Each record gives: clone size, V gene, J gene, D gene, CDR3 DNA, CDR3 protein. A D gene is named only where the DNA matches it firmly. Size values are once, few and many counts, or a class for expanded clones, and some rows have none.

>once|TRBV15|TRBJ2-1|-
TGTGCCATTGAGGCCGGATTCTACAATGAGCAGTTCTTC
CAIEAGFYNEQFF
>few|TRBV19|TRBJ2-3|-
TGTGCCAGTAGTTCCAGCCACTATAGCACAGATACGCAGTATTTT
CASSSSHYSTDTQYF
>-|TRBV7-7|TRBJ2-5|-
TGTGCTAGCAGCTCATCAGGACAGCCCCAAGAGACCCAGTACTTC
CASSSSGQPQETQYF
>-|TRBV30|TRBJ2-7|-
TGTGCCTGGAGAGGAGAATACGAGCAGTACTTC
CAWRGEYEQYF
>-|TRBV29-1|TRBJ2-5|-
TGCAGCGTTGAAGGGGGGCAGGGGACGGAGACCCAGTACTTC
CSVEGGQGTETQYF
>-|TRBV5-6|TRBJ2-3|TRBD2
TGTGCCAGCAATTCTTATGCGGGGGAGGGGCGGACAGATACGCAGTATTTT
CASNSYAGEGRTDTQYF
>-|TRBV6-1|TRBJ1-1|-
TGTGCCAGCAGCGGGGACCTCCCGAGGGCTTTCTTT
CASSGDLPRAFF
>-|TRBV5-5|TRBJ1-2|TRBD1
TGTGCCAGCAGCTTCGGGGGACAGCACTATGGCTACACCTTC
CASSFGGQHYGYTF
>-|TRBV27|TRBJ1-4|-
TGTGCCAGCAGTCCCCGACAGGCCAGGGTTACTAATGAAAAACTGTTTTTT
CASSPRQARVTNEKLFF
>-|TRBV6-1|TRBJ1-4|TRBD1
TGTGCCAGCAGTGATAGGACAGGGGGCAACGAAAAACTGTTTTTT
CASSDRTGGNEKLFF
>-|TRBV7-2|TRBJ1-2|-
TGTGCCAGCAGCTTAGCTTGGACAGCGGACTATGGCTACACCTTC
CASSLAWTADYGYTF
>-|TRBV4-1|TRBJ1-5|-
TGCGCCAGCAGCCAGGGCCCTACAGGGTACGGTCAGCCCCAGCATTTT
CASSQGPTGYGQPQHF
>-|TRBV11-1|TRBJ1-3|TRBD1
TGTGCCAGCAGCACCGGGGACAGGTCGTCTGGAAACACCATATATTTT
CASSTGDRSSGNTIYF
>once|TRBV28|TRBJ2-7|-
TGTGCCAGCAGCCCCGGGGGACGGCACTACGAGCAGTACTTC
CASSPGGRHYEQYF
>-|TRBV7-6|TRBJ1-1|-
TGTGCCAGCAGCTTACTCCCGGGGACTGAAGCTTTCTTT
CASSLLPGTEAFF
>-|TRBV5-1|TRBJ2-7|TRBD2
TGCGCCAGCAGCGAAGGGATAGCGGGGAGCGAGCAGTACTTC
CASSEGIAGSEQYF
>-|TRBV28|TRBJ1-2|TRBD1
TGTGCCAGCAGTGGAGACAGGGGTAACTATGGCTACACCTTC
CASSGDRGNYGYTF
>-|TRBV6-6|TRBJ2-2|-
TGTGCCAGCAGTTCTGGACAATACACCGGGGAGCTGTTTTTT
CASSSGQYTGELFF
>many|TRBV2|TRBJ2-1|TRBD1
TGTGCCAGCAGTGATAGAGGGACAGGGGACAATGAGCAGTTCTTC
CASSDRGTGDNEQFF
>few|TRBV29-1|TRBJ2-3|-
TGCAGCGCTGCATGGGGGGGCACAGATACGCAGTATTTT
CSAAWGGTDTQYF
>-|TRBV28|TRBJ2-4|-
TGTGCCAGCAGCCCATCAACGCTGGCCAAAAACATTCAGTACTTC
CASSPSTLAKNIQYF
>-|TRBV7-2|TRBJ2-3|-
TGTGCCAGCAGCTTACGGAGGGGGGACACAGATACGCAGTATTTT
CASSLRRGDTDTQYF
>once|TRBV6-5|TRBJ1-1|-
TGTGCCAGCAGTCCACTCCGGAGTACTGAAGCTTTCTTT
CASSPLRSTEAFF
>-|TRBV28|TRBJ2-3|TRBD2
TGTGCCAGCAGTTTAGCGGGACTAGCGAGCACAGATACGCAGTATTTT
CASSLAGLASTDTQYF
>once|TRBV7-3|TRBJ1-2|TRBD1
TGTGCCAGCAGCTTAAGACAGGGGGATGGCTACACCTTC
CASSLRQGDGYTF
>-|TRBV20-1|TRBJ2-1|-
TGCAGCGTGGTGGGGAGGAATGAGCAGTTCTTC
CSVVGRNEQFF
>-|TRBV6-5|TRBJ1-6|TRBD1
TGTGCCAGCAGAGACCCGACAGGGTTTAATTCACCCCTCCACTTT
CASRDPTGFNSPLHF
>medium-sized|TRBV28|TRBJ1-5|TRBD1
TGTGCCAGCAGTTCAGGGGGGACAAGGGGCAATCAGCCCCAGCATTTT
CASSSGGTRGNQPQHF
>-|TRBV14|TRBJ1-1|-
TGTGCCAGCAGCCATCTGGGGTTGAGTGCTGAAGCTTTCTTT
CASSHLGLSAEAFF
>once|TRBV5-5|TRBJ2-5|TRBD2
TGTGCCAGCAGCTTTAGGCTAGCGGGGGAGACCCAGTACTTC
CASSFRLAGETQYF
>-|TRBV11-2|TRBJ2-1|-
TGTGCCAGCAGGCGGACTGGAAGCTCCTACAATGAGCAGTTCTTC
CASRRTGSSYNEQFF
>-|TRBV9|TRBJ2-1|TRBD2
TGTGCCAGCAGCGTAGTGGCTAGCGGGAGTTCTGAGCAGTTCTTC
CASSVVASGSSEQFF
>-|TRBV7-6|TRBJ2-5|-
TGTGCCAGCAGCTTAAGCGGGCAGGCGGAGACCCAGTACTTC
CASSLSGQAETQYF
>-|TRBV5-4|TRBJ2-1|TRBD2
TGTGCCAGCAGTCTGACTAGCGGAGACAATGAGCAGTTCTTC
CASSLTSGDNEQFF
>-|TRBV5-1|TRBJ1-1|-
TGCGCCAGCAGCTGGGACACAAACACTGAAGCTTTCTTT
CASSWDTNTEAFF
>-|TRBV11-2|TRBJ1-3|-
TGTGCCAGCAGCTTAGATCAAAGAAACACCATATATTTT
CASSLDQRNTIYF
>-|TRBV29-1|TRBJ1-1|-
TGCAGCGTTTCACAGGGTGTACACACTGAAGCTTTCTTT
CSVSQGVHTEAFF
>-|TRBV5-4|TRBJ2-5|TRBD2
TGTGCCAGCAGCGGACTCCTAGCGGGGGGGCTGGAGACCCAGTACTTC
CASSGLLAGGLETQYF
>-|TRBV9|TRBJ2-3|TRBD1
TGTGCCAGCAGCAGCCGACAGGGGGGCACAGATACGCAGTATTTT
CASSSRQGGTDTQYF
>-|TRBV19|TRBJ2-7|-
TGTGCCAGTAGTATGGTGCAGGGGCTTTTCGACGAGCAGTACTTC
CASSMVQGLFDEQYF
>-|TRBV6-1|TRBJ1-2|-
TGTGCCAGCACCCCTGGACCCGCCCGAGGCTACACCTTC
CASTPGPARGYTF
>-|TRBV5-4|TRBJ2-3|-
TGTGCCAGCAGCACAAAACAGGGCACAGATACGCAGTATTTT
CASSTKQGTDTQYF
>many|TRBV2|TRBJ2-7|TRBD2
TGTGCCAGCAGTCTGACTAGCGGGGCCTCCTACGAGCAGTACTTC
CASSLTSGASYEQYF
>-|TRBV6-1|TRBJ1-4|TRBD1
TGTGCCACATCTCGACAGGGGGCTGAAAAACTGTTTTTT
CATSRQGAEKLFF
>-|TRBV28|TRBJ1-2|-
TGTGCCAGCAGTTTCGGGGGCTATGGCTACACCTTC
CASSFGGYGYTF
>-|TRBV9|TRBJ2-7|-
TGTGCCAGCAGCCCAGGTTCCGAGCAGTACTTC
CASSPGSEQYF
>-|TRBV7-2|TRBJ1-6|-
TGTGCCAGCAGCGCAAGACCCATCTCTGACTATAATTCACCCCTCCACTTT
CASSARPISDYNSPLHF
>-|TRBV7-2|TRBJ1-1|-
TGTGCCAGCAGCTTAGGGGCAGTGGTTACTGAAGCTTTCTTT
CASSLGAVVTEAFF